A single sample gave rise to the 31 T cell receptor beta chains below, sequenced in a study of shared clonotypes between healthy human individuals. Repertoires were generated with immunoSEQ multiplex PCR, while TCRdb's copy carries only in-frame clones and drops some. The sample carries 1,400,000 or so clones, about 98.5% recorded once. The sequencing sample was made of naive CD4+ T cells sorted from blood. Subset meaning: CD45RA+ positively selected. The origin of the receptors is a man aged 25-40 years in good health.

V gene TRBV6-6 combines with J gene TRBJ1-5; TRBD1 aligns across 11 bases. Germline-derived CDR1 and CDR2 are MNHNY and SVGAGI (reference sequence). The CDR3 spans 15 residues. The V gene end was trimmed by 7 bases and the J gene end by 4 bases; junction bases not matched to a gene: 6. CDR3 bases: TGTGCCAGCACCGGGACAGGGGGTCAGAATCAGCCCCAGCATTTT. This gives the protein CASTGTGGQNQPQHF.

The chain carries TRBV29-1 and TRBJ2-4; 7 nucleotides align to TRBD1. The length of the CDR3 is 13 residues. The germline V gene encodes CDR1 SQVTM and CDR2 ANQGSEA. V lost 4 bases, J lost 5 bases, and 5 bases stayed unmatched. The CDR3 is CSVVVGGENIQYF. In DNA, the CDR3 is TGCAGCGTTGTCGTAGGGGGCGAAAACATTCAGTACTTC.

The J gene is TRBJ2-2, the V gene TRBV9; D uncertain. The CDR3 runs 16 residues. V was cut by 5 bases and J by 4 bases, with 18 bases left in between. Per the germline V gene, CDR1 is SGDLS and CDR2 is YYNGEE. CDR3 nucleotide sequence: TGTGCCAGCAGGCCCGGGCCACCGCTTACCACCGGGGAGCTGTTTTTT. This sequence encodes CASRPGPPLTTGELFF.

The chain combines TRBV30 with TRBJ1-2; TRBD1 is a possible D gene (5 bases). Germline CDR1 GTSNPN, CDR2 SVGIG (reference sequence). The germline V and J ends were trimmed by 6 bases and 8 bases, with 19 bases remaining between them. The length of the CDR3 is 13 residues. CDR3 DNA sequence: TGTGCCTGCCCCCGAAGAGGGACTTACGGCTACACCTTC. Protein sequence: CACPRRGTYGYTF.

The chain has TRBV7-9 and TRBJ1-4, with TRBD1 as a possible D gene (6 bases). Per germline, CDR1 SEHNR and CDR2 FQNEAQ (reference sequence). The CDR3 sequence is 16 residues long. Trimming stripped 5 bases from V and 2 bases from J, with 15 bases between. The CDR3 is CASSQQGFGTNEKLFF. Written as DNA, the CDR3 is TGTGCCAGCAGCCAGCAGGGGTTTGGGACTAATGAAAAACTGTTTTTT.

A remark on this clone: Distinct nucleotide sequences in the sample also encode this CDR3. The chain links TRBV9 to TRBJ2-6; no firm D call. The CDR3 is made up of 15 amino acids. The ends were cut back, 0 bases at V and 2 bases at J, with 6 bases in the middle. Germline assignment: CDR1 SGDLS and CDR2 YYNGEE. In DNA, the CDR3 is TGTGCCAGCAGCGTAGTAGGGACTGGGGCCAACGTCCTGACTTTC. It encodes CASSVVGTGANVLTF.

The genes are TRBV14 and TRBJ1-1, with D possibly TRBD1 on 5 matching bases. In germline, CDR1 is SGHDN, CDR2 FVKESK. The length of the CDR3 is 14 residues. V was clipped by 1 base and J by 0 bases, with 6 bases between them. CDR3 sequence (DNA): TGTGCCAGCAGCCAAGGGGGCATGAACACTGAAGCTTTCTTT. Amino acid sequence: CASSQGGMNTEAFF.

The chain couples TRBV6-1 to TRBJ1-5; no reliable D call. Trimming removed 6 bases from V and 5 bases from J, with 14 bases in between. The CDR3 is 14 amino acids. Germline CDR1 MNHNS, CDR2 SASEGT. Here the CDR3 DNA reads TGTGCCAGCAGATCGACCCGTACGGATCAGCCCCAGCATTTT. Its translation is CASRSTRTDQPQHF.

This chain joins TRBV27 and TRBJ2-7, with a possible D match to TRBD1 (6 bases). CDR3 length: 13 residues. CDR1 MNHEY and CDR2 SMNVEV come from the germline V gene (reference sequence). V was clipped by 8 bases and J by 5 bases, with 16 bases between them. The CDR3 bases are TGTGCCAGCCAGGGGTTCGCTACCAACGAGCAGTACTTC. It encodes CASQGFATNEQYF.

The chain recombines TRBV2 with TRBJ2-7; 8 bases are shared with TRBD1. CDR1 is SNHLY, CDR2 FYNNEI, per germline. The V segment lost 6 bases and the J segment 4 bases; nucleotides outside the gene matches: 8. CDR3 length equals 14 residues. The DNA of the CDR3 is TGTGCCAGCAGGACCGGGACAGGCGTATACGAGCAGTACTTC. Translated, it gives CASRTGTGVYEQYF.

This rearrangement joins TRBV7-9 to TRBJ1-1, with TRBD1 matching over 9 bases. The CDR3 contains 16 residues. Germline CDR1 reads SEHNR; CDR2 reads FQNEAQ (reference sequence). V dropped 5 bases and J dropped 5; count of bases not matched to a gene: 12. The CDR3 protein is CASSPWTGDEETEAFF. The CDR3 coding sequence is TGTGCCAGCAGCCCTTGGACAGGGGACGAGGAGACTGAAGCTTTCTTT.

The chain couples TRBV7-3 to TRBJ2-7; 7 bases agree with TRBD2. The CDR3 is 13 amino acids. In germline, CDR1 is SGHTA, CDR2 FQGTGA. V was pared by 3 bases and J by 3 bases, with 2 bases of the junction left unmatched. CDR3 nucleotides: TGTGCCAGCAGCTTGAGCGGGAACTACGAGCAGTACTTC. Translated, it gives CASSLSGNYEQYF.

The CDR3 here is CASSLVPGQGSQPQHF. In DNA, the CDR3 is TGTGCCAGCAGCTTAGTTCCGGGACAGGGGAGTCAGCCCCAGCATTTT. The chain recombines TRBV7-6 with TRBJ1-5; TRBD1 matches 10 bases. Germline CDR1 is SGHVS and CDR2 is FNYEAQ. The CDR3 is made up of 16 amino acids. V gave up 1 base and J gave up 6 bases; unmatched junction bases: 6.

V and J are TRBV5-6 and TRBJ2-7; D remains ambiguous. CDR1 and CDR2 (germline): SGHDT, YYEEEE. This CDR3 is 16 amino acids long. The V end lost 2 bases, the J end lost 0 bases, and 15 bases lay between the germline ends. For the CDR3, the DNA is TGTGCCAGCAGCTTTTTACGGCTTCCGTTCTCCTACGAGCAGTACTTC. Translating it yields CASSFLRLPFSYEQYF.

Concerning this clone: Other DNA sequences in this specimen translate into the identical CDR3. V gene TRBV5-1 combines with J gene TRBJ2-1; D gene uncertain. Germline loops: CDR1 SGHRS, CDR2 YFSETQ. The CDR3 length is 12 residues. V was shortened by 0 bases and J by 4 bases, with 2 bases between the two germline ends. The CDR3 nucleotides are TGCGCCAGCAGCTTGGTGTACAATGAGCAGTTCTTC. Translated: CASSLVYNEQFF.

V and J are TRBV19 and TRBJ1-2; D possibly corresponds to TRBD1 (6 bases). The CDR3 covers 16 residues. Trimming shortened V by 5 bases and J by 8 bases, and 24 bases separated the two germline ends. CDR1 LNHDA and CDR2 SQIVND come from the germline V gene (reference sequence). The CDR3 bases are TGTGCCAGTAGTTCACTTACAGGGACGAGAAACGGCGGCTACACCTTC. Translated: CASSSLTGTRNGGYTF.

The rearrangement joins TRBV13 to TRBJ2-2, with D tentatively TRBD2 (5 bases). The V gene lost 8 bases and the J gene lost 6 bases, with 16 bases spanning the gap. The germline V gene encodes CDR1 PRHDT and CDR2 FYEKMQ (reference sequence). The length of the CDR3 is 14 residues. The chain's CDR3 is CASRVSGSAGELFF. In DNA form, the CDR3 reads TGTGCCAGCCGGGTAAGCGGAAGCGCCGGGGAGCTGTTTTTT.

The chain has TRBV7-2 and TRBJ2-2; a possible D gene is TRBD2 (5 bases). V lost 3 bases, J lost 4 bases, and 12 bases lay in between. The length of the CDR3 is 15 residues. The germline CDR1 and CDR2 sequences are SGHTA and FQGNSA. The CDR3 DNA reads as TGTGCCAGCAGCTTTACAGCACGGGGCACCGGGGAGCTGTTTTTT. Translating gives CASSFTARGTGELFF.

The V call is TRBV29-1, the J call TRBJ1-1, with 8 bases that match TRBD1. Germline V gives CDR1 SQVTM, CDR2 ANQGSEA. The CDR3 has 13 amino acids. V shed 7 bases and J 5 bases; nucleotides not matched to a gene: 9. The CDR3 region is CSAHGQGGTEAFF. The CDR3 DNA is TGCAGCGCCCATGGACAGGGTGGTACTGAAGCTTTCTTT.

This chain joins TRBV30 and TRBJ1-5, with a weak D call TRBD1 (6 bases). CDR3 size: 17 residues. In germline, CDR1 is GTSNPN, CDR2 SVGIG (reference sequence). V was cut by 3 bases and J by 0 bases, with 18 bases left in between. CDR3 amino acids: CAWSPQGATYSNQPQHF. CDR3 nucleotides: TGTGCCTGGAGCCCACAGGGAGCTACTTATAGCAATCAGCCCCAGCATTTT. The variable domain in full, completed from reference TRBV30 and TRBJ1-5, reads SQTIHQWPATLVQPVGSPLSLECTVEGTSNPNLYWYRQAAGRGLQLLFYSVGIGQISSEVPQNLSASRPQDRQFILSSKKLLLSDSGFYLCAWSPQGATYSNQPQHFGDGTRLSIL.

The chain links TRBV10-3 to TRBJ1-4; 7 bases line up with TRBD1. J gave up 7 bases and V 8 bases, and 7 bases lay outside the gene matches. Germline CDR1 is ENHRY and CDR2 is SYGVKD. This CDR3 has 13 residues. The CDR3 here is CAIGGQSAEKLFF. The CDR3 DNA sequence: TGTGCCATCGGGGGACAGTCGGCTGAAAAACTGTTTTTT.

The chain combines TRBV19 with TRBJ2-5; possibly TRBD2 for D (5 bases). The length of the CDR3 is 11 residues. Germline V gene data show CDR1 as LNHDA and CDR2 as SQIVND (reference sequence). The V and J ends lost 4 bases and 7 bases respectively, with 7 bases between them. The CDR3 sequence: CASSNGGTQYF. The CDR3, as DNA: TGTGCCAGTAGTAATGGAGGGACCCAGTACTTC.

This sequence joins TRBV6-1 and TRBJ2-2, with 10 bases that match TRBD1. V shed 1 base and J 6 bases; nucleotides not matched to a gene: 14. CDR1 MNHNS and CDR2 SASEGT come from the germline V gene. CDR3 length: 19 residues. CDR3 region: CASSEEPGQGLVFAGELFF. CDR3 bases: TGTGCCAGCAGTGAAGAACCGGGACAGGGGTTAGTTTTCGCCGGGGAGCTGTTTTTT.

This chain links TRBV5-1 with TRBJ2-3; 10 bases line up with TRBD2. CDR1 is SGHRS, CDR2 YFSETQ, per germline. The junction had 11 bases not matched to a gene; V was cut back by 4 bases and J by 0 bases. The CDR3 is 18 amino acids. CDR3 amino acids: CASSRERGGTHSTDTQYF. For the CDR3, the DNA is TGCGCCAGCAGCCGGGAGCGGGGGGGAACTCATAGCACAGATACGCAGTATTTT.

The CDR3: CAISAEHTDVSYTF. CDR3 nucleotide sequence: TGTGCCATCAGTGCTGAACACACCGACGTGAGCTACACCTTC. The chain joins TRBV10-3 to TRBJ1-2; no definite D call. The CDR3 loop spans 14 amino acids. Trimming cost V 4 bases and J 9 bases, with 18 bases left between them. The V gene's germline CDR1 is ENHRY and CDR2 SYGVKD.

This chain uses TRBV14 with TRBJ2-2; 9 nucleotides agree with TRBD2. This CDR3 spans 15 amino acids. CDR1 is SGHDN and CDR2 is FVKESK in the germline V gene. The trim removed 4 bases at V and 4 bases at J, leaving 4 bases unmatched. CDR3 bases: TGTGCCAGCAGCCGGTCTAGCGGGGCCACCGGGGAGCTGTTTTTT. The encoded protein is CASSRSSGATGELFF.

The chain couples TRBV30 to TRBJ2-2, with TRBD2 as a possible D gene (7 bases). Germline values: CDR1 GTSNPN, CDR2 SVGIG (reference sequence). V lost 2 bases to trimming and J lost 4 bases, with 14 bases between them. This CDR3 has 15 residues. The CDR3 is CAWSRGTTSTGELFF. The CDR3 DNA is TGTGCCTGGAGTAGGGGGACTACTTCCACCGGGGAGCTGTTTTTT.

This clone was seen only a few times. J is TRBJ1-5 and V is TRBV7-9, with D perhaps matching TRBD1 (6 bases). Trimming left V 3 bases short and J 0 bases short, with 12 bases between. This CDR3 is 16 amino acids long. Germline V lookup: CDR1 SEHNR, CDR2 FQNEAQ (reference sequence). The CDR3 coding sequence is TGTGCCAGCAGCTTGGGGACATCCTCTAGCAATCAGCCCCAGCATTTT. Translated, it gives CASSLGTSSSNQPQHF.

The gene calls are TRBV5-1 and TRBJ2-7, with no clear D. This CDR3 has 15 residues. Trimming pared 0 bases from V and 2 bases from J, leaving 12 bases between. Germline loops: CDR1 SGHRS, CDR2 YFSETQ. CDR3 loop: CASSLGQKKAYEQYF. Here the CDR3 DNA reads TGCGCCAGCAGCTTGGGGCAAAAGAAAGCCTACGAGCAGTACTTC.

The rearrangement uses TRBV5-1 and TRBJ2-7, with 8 bases aligning to TRBD2. Trimming removed 0 bases from V and 5 bases from J; junction bases left unmatched: 7. Germline CDR1 reads SGHRS; CDR2 reads YFSETQ. The CDR3 covers 15 residues. The CDR3 loop reads CASSLAGTRNNEQYF. The CDR3 DNA reads as TGCGCCAGCAGCTTGGCCGGGACTAGAAACAACGAGCAGTACTTC.

The chain carries TRBV18 and TRBJ2-7; no clear D. Between the trimmed V and J ends, which lost 3 bases and 3 bases, there was a span of 9 bases. Per the germline V gene, CDR1 is KGHSH and CDR2 is LQKENI. This CDR3 comprises 13 residues. CDR3 protein: CASSPSWYYEQYF. The CDR3 coding sequence is TGTGCCAGCTCACCGTCCTGGTACTACGAGCAGTACTTC.